Below are 14 T cell receptor beta chains sequenced from a single sample in a study of blood T cell repertoires in COVID-19. The table came from immunoSEQ multiplex PCR; TCRdb's copy has only in-frame clones and leaves some out. This sample has roughly 200,000 clones, with approximately 90% found just once. Sequenced input: PBMCs or T cells enriched from blood (not recorded which). Receptors originate from a woman in her forties with acute COVID-19.

The CDR3 DNA sequence: TGTGCCAGTAGTATGCGGGACCGTCGAGAAAAACTGTTTTTT. Its protein is CASSMRDRREKLFF. The V call is TRBV19, the J call TRBJ1-4, with D possibly being TRBD1 (5 bases). Germline values: CDR1 LNHDA, CDR2 SQIVND (reference sequence). The CDR3 is made up of 14 amino acids. Deletions cut 3 bases from V and 8 bases from J, with 13 bases between.

This chain links TRBV30 with TRBJ1-4; 11 positions agree with TRBD1. This CDR3 spans 15 amino acids. V trimming: 2 bases; J trimming: 7 bases; junction bases outside the gene matches: 6. Germline V gene lookup returns CDR1 GTSNPN and CDR2 SVGIG (reference sequence). DNA of the CDR3: TGTGCCTGGAGTCCTCCCGGGACAGGGGGTGAAAAACTGTTTTTT. This encodes CAWSPPGTGGEKLFF. Full variable domain (rest looked up from reference TRBV30 and TRBJ1-4): SQTIHQWPATLVQPVGSPLSLECTVEGTSNPNLYWYRQAAGRGLQLLFYSVGIGQISSEVPQNLSASRPQDRQFILSSKKLLLSDSGFYLCAWSPPGTGGEKLFFGSGTQLSVL.

This clone appeared a single time. The chain couples TRBV5-4 to TRBJ1-2; 7 bases agree with TRBD1. CDR1 is SGHNT and CDR2 is YYREEE in the germline V gene (reference sequence). The CDR3 sequence is 14 residues long. Losses at the gene ends were 0 bases for V and 3 bases for J; bases not matched to a gene: 2. Written as DNA, the CDR3 is TGTGCCAGCAGCTTGGACAGGGGTTACTATGGCTACACCTTC. This translates into CASSLDRGYYGYTF.

The chain employs TRBV7-9 and TRBJ1-5; a possible D gene is TRBD1 (6 bases). Germline-derived CDR1 and CDR2 are SEHNR and FQNEAQ (reference sequence). The ends were cut back, 4 bases at V and 4 bases at J, with 8 bases in the middle. This CDR3 spans 13 amino acids. The CDR3 is CASSSTGNQPQHF. In DNA, the CDR3 is TGTGCCAGCAGCTCCACAGGGAATCAGCCCCAGCATTTT.

J is TRBJ2-1 and V is TRBV29-1; TRBD2 matches at 7 bases. The CDR3 has 12 amino acids. J lost 6 bases, V lost 5 bases, and 4 bases had no gene match. Germline values: CDR1 SQVTM, CDR2 ANQGSEA. The CDR3 is CSVKQRGNEQFF. CDR3 nucleotide sequence: TGCAGCGTTAAACAGCGGGGCAATGAGCAGTTCTTC.

The genes are TRBV19 and TRBJ1-2; 9 positions match TRBD1. Germline V CDR1 and CDR2: LNHDA, SQIVND (reference sequence). V lost 4 bases, J lost 9 bases, and 6 bases stayed unmatched. This CDR3 comprises 13 residues. Here the CDR3 DNA reads TGTGCCAGTAGTAACCACGGACAGGGGCGCTACACCTTC. Residues: CASSNHGQGRYTF.

CDR3 sequence reads: CASSFEFTGELFF. The CDR3 region has the DNA TGTGCCAGCAGCTTCGAGTTCACCGGGGAGCTGTTTTTT. The chain employs TRBV5-4 and TRBJ2-2; D is uncertain. Trimming stripped 2 bases from V and 4 bases from J, with 6 bases between. The germline CDR1 and CDR2 sequences are SGHNT and YYREEE (reference sequence). This CDR3 region has 13 residues. The full variable domain, completed using reference TRBV5-4 and TRBJ2-2, is ETGVTQSPTHLIKTRGQQVTLRCSSQSGHNTVSWYQQALGQGPQFIFQYYREEENGRGNFPPRFSGLQFPNYSSELNVNALELDDSALYLCASSFEFTGELFFGEGSRLTVL.

V is TRBV18 and J is TRBJ1-6; 9 nucleotides agree with TRBD1. The CDR3 spans 18 residues. Germline CDR1 reads KGHSH; CDR2 reads LQKENI. After removal of 5 bases from V and 3 bases from J, the junction contained 11 bases not matched to a gene. The CDR3 nucleotides are TGTGCCAGCTCATCGGGACAGGGACAGACAATCTATAATTCACCCCTCCACTTT. The encoded protein is CASSSGQGQTIYNSPLHF.

V usage is TRBV20-1 and J usage is TRBJ1-1; no definite D call. The V and J ends lost 3 bases and 3 bases respectively, with 11 bases between them. Germline CDR1 reads DFQATT; CDR2 reads SNEGSKA (reference sequence). This CDR3 region has 13 residues. The CDR3 loop is CSASIEGYTEAFF. DNA of the CDR3: TGCAGTGCTAGTATAGAGGGCTACACTGAAGCTTTCTTT.

The CDR3 region is CASSLGPTDTQYF. DNA of the CDR3: TGTGCCAGCAGTTTAGGCCCCACAGATACGCAGTATTTT. The chain couples TRBV27 to TRBJ2-3; D is ambiguous. This CDR3 is 13 amino acids long. The ends were cut back, 2 bases at V and 2 bases at J, with 5 bases in the middle. Germline CDR1 MNHEY, CDR2 SMNVEV (reference sequence).

The chain combines TRBV9 with TRBJ1-6, with unresolved D. V was pared by 2 bases and J by 7 bases, with 7 bases between. CDR3 length equals 13 residues. CDR1 SGDLS and CDR2 YYNGEE come from the germline V gene. CDR3 sequence: CASSVSGNSPLHF. For the CDR3, the DNA is TGTGCCAGCAGCGTGTCGGGGAATTCACCCCTCCACTTT.

V usage is TRBV7-8 and J usage is TRBJ2-3, with D hard to call. This CDR3 contains 14 residues. V was cut by 2 bases and J by 1 base, with 7 bases left in between. Germline-derived CDR1 and CDR2 are SGHVS and FQNEAQ. For the CDR3, the DNA is TGTGCCAGCAGCTTATTGGGCGGCACAGATACGCAGTATTTT. It specifies CASSLLGGTDTQYF.

This chain joins TRBV9 and TRBJ2-5; tentatively, D is TRBD2 (5 bases). V lost 3 bases and J 2 bases, leaving 14 bases between the germline ends. The CDR3 is 15 residues long. From germline, CDR1 is SGDLS and CDR2 YYNGEE. For the CDR3, the DNA is TGTGCCAGCAGCGACGGGGTGGGGTTACAAGAGACCCAGTACTTC. Protein: CASSDGVGLQETQYF.

This chain uses TRBV9 with TRBJ2-1, with 11 bases matching TRBD1. Germline CDR1 SGDLS, CDR2 YYNGEE. With V trimmed by 4 bases and J by 7 bases, 13 bases remained unmatched. This CDR3 is built from 17 residues. CDR3 residues: CASSPRGDRGTGNEQFF. CDR3 bases: TGTGCCAGCAGCCCTCGGGGGGACAGGGGGACAGGAAATGAGCAGTTCTTC.